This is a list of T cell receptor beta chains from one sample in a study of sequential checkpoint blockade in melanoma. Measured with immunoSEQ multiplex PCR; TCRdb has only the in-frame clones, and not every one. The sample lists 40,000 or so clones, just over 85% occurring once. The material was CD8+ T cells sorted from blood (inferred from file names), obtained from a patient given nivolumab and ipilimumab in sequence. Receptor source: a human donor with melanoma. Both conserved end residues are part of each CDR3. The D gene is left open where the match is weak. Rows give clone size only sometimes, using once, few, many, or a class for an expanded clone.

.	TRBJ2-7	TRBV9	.	CASSVGFGQSYEQYF	TGTGCCAGCAGCGTAGGTTTCGGACAGAGCTACGAGCAGTACTTC
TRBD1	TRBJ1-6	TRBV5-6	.	CASSLGTGGNSPLHF	TGTGCCAGCAGCTTGGGGACAGGGGGCAATTCACCCCTCCACTTT
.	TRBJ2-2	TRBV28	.	CASRQGSGELFF	TGTGCCAGCAGACAGGGATCCGGGGAGCTGTTTTTT
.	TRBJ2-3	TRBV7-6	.	CASSLYSSTDTQYF	TGTGCCAGCAGCTTGTACTCTAGCACAGATACGCAGTATTTT
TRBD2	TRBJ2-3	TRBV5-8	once	CASIPGGLAGIIQADTQYF	TGTGCCAGCATCCCCGGTGGCCTAGCGGGAATAATCCAGGCAGATACGCAGTATTTT
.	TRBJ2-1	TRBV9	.	CASSPKRVQGPLDEQFF	TGTGCCAGCAGCCCAAAGAGGGTGCAGGGGCCACTGGATGAGCAGTTCTTC
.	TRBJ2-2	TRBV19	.	CASSIDGSPWATGELFF	TGTGCCAGTAGTATAGATGGGTCCCCTTGGGCCACCGGGGAGCTGTTTTTT
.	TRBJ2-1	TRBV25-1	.	CASSARNNEQFF	TGTGCCAGCAGTGCCAGGAACAATGAGCAGTTCTTC
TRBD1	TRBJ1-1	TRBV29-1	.	CSARDRGGTEAFF	TGCAGCGCCCGAGACAGGGGGGGGACTGAAGCTTTCTTT
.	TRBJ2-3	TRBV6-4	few	CASSVLSTDTQYF	TGTGCCAGCAGCGTCCTAAGCACAGATACGCAGTATTTT
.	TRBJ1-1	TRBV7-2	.	CASSLVVGPTEAFF	TGTGCCAGCAGCTTAGTCGTTGGGCCCACTGAAGCTTTCTTT
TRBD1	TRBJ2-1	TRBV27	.	CASRPFRGPYNEQFF	TGTGCCAGCAGGCCCTTTAGGGGGCCCTACAATGAGCAGTTCTTC
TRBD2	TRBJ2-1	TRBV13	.	CASSSRRSGSPYNEQFF	TGTGCCAGCAGCTCCCGACGTAGCGGGAGCCCCTACAATGAGCAGTTCTTC
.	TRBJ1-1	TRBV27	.	CASSLSGGLNTEAFF	TGTGCCAGCAGTTTATCGGGGGGTTTGAACACTGAAGCTTTCTTT
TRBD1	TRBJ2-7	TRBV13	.	CASRRGQGTYEQYF	TGTGCCAGCAGACGGGGACAGGGGACCTACGAGCAGTACTTC
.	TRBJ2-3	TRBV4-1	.	CASSQEHGATDTQYF	TGCGCCAGCAGCCAAGAGCACGGTGCCACAGATACGCAGTATTTT
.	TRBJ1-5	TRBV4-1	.	CASSHWGGSGQPQHF	TGCGCCAGCAGCCACTGGGGGGGGAGTGGCCAGCCCCAGCATTTT
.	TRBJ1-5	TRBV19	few	CASRSEGSGNQPQHF	TGTGCCAGTAGATCGGAGGGGTCCGGCAATCAGCCCCAGCATTTT
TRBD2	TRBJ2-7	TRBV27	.	CASSSRGGYEQYF	TGTGCCAGCAGTTCCCGCGGGGGATACGAGCAGTACTTC
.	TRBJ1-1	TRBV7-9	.	CASSSAGERNTEAFF	TGTGCCAGCAGTTCCGCAGGGGAAAGAAACACTGAAGCTTTCTTT
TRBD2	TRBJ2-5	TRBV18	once	CASSPSPSGRETQYF	TGTGCCAGCTCACCTTCGCCTAGCGGGCGGGAGACCCAGTACTTC
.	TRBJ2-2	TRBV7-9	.	CASSLALGAIFTGELFF	TGTGCCAGCAGCTTAGCGCTAGGGGCGATTTTTACCGGGGAGCTGTTTTTT
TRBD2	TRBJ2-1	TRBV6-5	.	CASSYSGRGNEQFF	TGTGCCAGCAGTTACAGCGGGAGAGGAAATGAGCAGTTCTTC
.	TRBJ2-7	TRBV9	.	CASSASVGGYEQYF	TGTGCCAGCAGCGCTTCGGTGGGGGGCTACGAGCAGTACTTC
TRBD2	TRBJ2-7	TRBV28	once	CASSLGAGGPREQYF	TGTGCCAGCAGTTTAGGAGCGGGAGGGCCCCGCGAGCAGTACTTC
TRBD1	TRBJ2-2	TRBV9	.	CASSAGQGPTGELFF	TGTGCCAGCAGCGCCGGACAGGGGCCCACCGGGGAGCTGTTTTTT
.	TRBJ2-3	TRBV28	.	CASSSPPSTDTQYF	TGTGCCAGCAGTTCCCCCCCTAGCACAGATACGCAGTATTTT
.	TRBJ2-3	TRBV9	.	CASSVSTSFADTQYF	TGTGCCAGCAGCGTATCCACCTCCTTTGCGGATACGCAGTATTTT
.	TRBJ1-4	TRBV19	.	CASSPPDEKLFF	TGTGCCAGTAGTCCCCCGGATGAAAAACTGTTTTTT
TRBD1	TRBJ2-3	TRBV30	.	CAWNPGQGRADTQYF	TGTGCCTGGAATCCGGGACAGGGGAGGGCAGATACGCAGTATTTT
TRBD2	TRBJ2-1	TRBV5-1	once	CASSPYLGSSGMNEQFF	TGCGCCAGCAGCCCCTACCTGGGGTCTAGCGGGATGAACGAGCAGTTCTTC
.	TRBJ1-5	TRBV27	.	CASSLSLGGNQPQHF	TGTGCCAGCAGTTTATCGTTAGGGGGCAATCAGCCCCAGCATTTT